The 2 T cell receptor beta chains reported below all come from one sample, sequenced in a study of human T cells and chemical hapten exposure. Time point here: patch test 2, 6 weeks after DPC sensitization. Indicated treatment: therapeutic diphenylcyclopropenone sensitization with weekly scalp DPC. TCRdb fed the RACE reads into MiXCR, producing one record per CDR3 protein. The profile covers about 350,000 distinct CDR3 sequences, with more than 5% appearing a single time and roughly 5.4% taken by the ten largest. This specimen was whole blood, taken in connection with sensitization to the hapten diphenylcyclopropenone (DPC). Source of these receptors: a woman aged 18 to 35 with alopecia areata. Some clones in this sample may be carry-over from other donors' samples.

This clonotype has more than one count but fewer than ten. The V call is TRBV12-3 or TRBV12-4, the J call TRBJ2-3; 10 bases fit TRBD1. CDR3 length: 15 residues. V was pared by 3 bases and J by 2 bases, with 2 bases of the junction left unmatched. CDR3 sequence: CASSLDRGFTDTQYF. CDR3 in DNA: TGTGCCAGCAGTTTGGACAGGGGGTTCACAGATACGCAGTATTTT.

The V call is TRBV5-4, the J call TRBJ1-1, with D tentatively TRBD1 (5 bases). CDR1 is SGHNT and CDR2 is YYREEE in the germline V gene (reference sequence). Trimming took off 2 bases at V and 4 bases at J, with 15 bases between the two ends. This CDR3 spans 15 amino acids. The CDR3 nucleotides are TGTGCCAGCAGCTTTCCTGGGGGACTGGGCACTGAAGCTTTCTTT. It translates to CASSFPGGLGTEAFF.